These 28 T cell receptor beta chains were sequenced from one sample in a study of cytomegalovirus exposure and HLA in healthy donors. In the PCR, 60 Vbeta and 13 Jbeta primers were used. Sequencing was performed with immunoSEQ multiplex PCR; in TCRdb, only in-frame clones are kept and a portion is missing. The sample carries 150,000 to 200,000 clones, about 80% recorded once. The specimen sequenced was PBMCs. Receptor source: a woman aged 40 to 49 in good health and CMV-seronegative.

The rearrangement links TRBV7-7 to TRBJ1-3; TRBD1 agrees at 8 bases. V trimming: 4 bases; J trimming: 2 bases; junction bases outside the gene matches: 4. This CDR3 has 15 residues. Looked up from germline, CDR1 is SSHAT and CDR2 is FNYEAQ (reference sequence). The DNA of the CDR3 is TGTGCCAGCAGCTCGGACAGGGTACCTGGAAACACCATATATTTT. Amino acid sequence: CASSSDRVPGNTIYF. Variable domain in full (rest from reference TRBV7-7 and TRBJ1-3): GAGVSQSPRYKVTKRGQDVTLRCDPISSHATLYWYQQALGQGPEFLTYFNYEAQPDKSGLPSDRFSAERPEGSISTLTIQRTEQRDSAMYRCASSSDRVPGNTIYFGEGSWLTVV.

The chain links TRBV6-5 to TRBJ1-2, with a possible D match to TRBD1 (5 bases). The V end was cut by 4 bases, the J end by 4 bases, with 10 bases between. Germline lookup yields CDR1 MNHEY and CDR2 SVGAGI. This CDR3 has 13 amino acids. In nucleotides, the CDR3 is TGTGCCAGCAGTTCCGACAGAGTCTATGGCTACACCTTC. Translating it yields CASSSDRVYGYTF.

The genes are TRBV5-8 and TRBJ1-2; maybe TRBD1 (5 bases). V was pared by 1 base and J by 9 bases, with 19 bases between. Germline lookup yields CDR1 SGHTS and CDR2 YDEGEE. This CDR3 contains 15 residues. The CDR3: CASSLSASGGASYTF. The CDR3, as DNA: TGTGCCAGCAGCTTGTCCGCCTCTGGCGGGGCCAGCTACACCTTC.

This chain connects TRBV6-4 to TRBJ2-3, with TRBD1 matching 7 bases. V gave up 2 bases and J gave up 7 bases; unmatched junction bases: 6. The germline gives CDR1 MRHNA, CDR2 SNTAGT. The CDR3 is 14 residues long. CDR3 amino acids: CASSDEVRGNTQYF. The CDR3 DNA is TGTGCCAGCAGTGACGAGGTCAGGGGGAATACGCAGTATTTT.

The rearrangement joins TRBV28 to TRBJ1-5; 7 nucleotides match TRBD1. The V and J ends lost 7 bases and 10 bases, in that order; junction bases with no gene match: 16. CDR1 MDHEN and CDR2 SYDVKM come from the germline V gene. This CDR3 comprises 15 residues. In DNA, the CDR3 is TGTGCCAGCAAACAGGACGTTAGGACAGGCGGACCCCAGCATTTT. This sequence encodes CASKQDVRTGGPQHF.

The rearrangement joins TRBV9 to TRBJ1-1; TRBD1 matches at 9 bases. CDR3 length: 15 residues. CDR1 SGDLS and CDR2 YYNGEE come from the germline V gene. The V segment lost 3 bases and the J segment 1 base; nucleotides outside the gene matches: 4. The CDR3 region is CASSAGTGRNTEAFF. For the CDR3, the DNA is TGTGCCAGCAGCGCCGGGACAGGGCGGAACACTGAAGCTTTCTTT.

The chain is built from TRBV28 and TRBJ1-2, with D maybe TRBD1 (5 bases). Per the germline V gene, CDR1 is MDHEN and CDR2 is SYDVKM. Trimming pared 4 bases from V and 3 bases from J, leaving 12 bases between. The CDR3 is 14 residues long. Here the CDR3 reads CASSSVGDYYGYTF. The CDR3 DNA sequence: TGTGCCAGCAGTTCGGTGGGGGACTACTATGGCTACACCTTC.

The rearrangement uses TRBV11-3 and TRBJ1-1; 9 nucleotides line up with TRBD1. Germline CDR1 is SGHNT and CDR2 is YENEEA. CDR3 length: 16 residues. V was pared by 4 bases and J by 3 bases, with 9 bases of the junction left unmatched. The CDR3 DNA follows: TGTGCCAGCAGCTCCTCCCCACAGGGGGCCCACACTGAAGCTTTCTTT. Amino acid sequence: CASSSSPQGAHTEAFF.

In this sample, this clone turned up once. This chain uses TRBV14 with TRBJ1-1; tentatively, D is TRBD1 (6 bases). Germline V gene sequence: CDR1 SGHDN, CDR2 FVKESK. The CDR3 is 17 amino acids. V lost 4 bases and J lost 2, with 20 bases in between. CDR3 sequence (DNA): TGTGCCAGCAGCCGAACGGGACACCTAGGTGGAAACACTGAAGCTTTCTTT. Protein product: CASSRTGHLGGNTEAFF.

In its sample, this clone was seen once. The J gene is TRBJ2-5, the V gene TRBV19, with TRBD1 as a possible D gene (6 bases). The CDR3 totals 12 residues. Looked up from germline, CDR1 is LNHDA and CDR2 is SQIVND (reference sequence). The V end lost 5 bases, the J end lost 4 bases, and 8 bases lay between the germline ends. The CDR3 nucleotides read TGTGCCAGTAGTCAAGGGGGAGAGACCCAGTACTTC. This codes for CASSQGGETQYF.

The DNA for the CDR3 is TGTGTCGGGGCTAGCGGGAGGTACACAGATACGCAGTATTTT. Its protein product is CVGASGRYTDTQYF. V gene TRBV30 combines with J gene TRBJ2-3; 11 positions match TRBD2. Germline V lookup: CDR1 GTSNPN, CDR2 SVGIG (reference sequence). This CDR3 is built from 14 residues.

This clone came up once. The chain is built from TRBV6-5 and TRBJ1-3, with TRBD1 as a possible D gene (5 bases). Looked up from germline, CDR1 is MNHEY and CDR2 is SVGAGI. The CDR3 consists of 14 residues. The V end lost 5 bases, the J end lost 1 base, and 9 bases lay between the germline ends. CDR3 residues: CASSRGSSGNTIYF. The CDR3 DNA reads TGTGCCAGCAGTAGGGGATCGTCTGGAAACACCATATATTTT.

The rearrangement uses TRBV19 and TRBJ2-1, with 10 bases fitting TRBD1. The CDR3 runs 17 residues. Trimming removed 4 bases from V and 7 bases from J; junction bases left unmatched: 13. Germline assignment: CDR1 LNHDA and CDR2 SQIVND (reference sequence). For the CDR3, the DNA is TGTGCCAGTAGTAGAGGAGGGGGACAGGGGAGGAAAAATGAGCAGTTCTTC. The encoded protein is CASSRGGGQGRKNEQFF.

Concerning this clone itself: One junction end does not reproduce the germline sequence, and a read error may be involved. The chain uses TRBV5-6 and TRBJ2-1; 10 positions match TRBD2. The CDR3 length is 17 residues. Germline V gene sequence: CDR1 SGHDT, CDR2 YYEEEE. The CDR3 region is CASSPPGLASSYHEQFF. Here the CDR3 DNA reads TGTGCCAGCAGCCCCCCGGGACTAGCGAGCTCCTACCATGAGCAGTTCTTC.

The rearrangement links TRBV7-2 to TRBJ2-7; D is perhaps TRBD1 (5 bases). Trimming removed 5 bases from V and 1 base from J, with 12 bases in between. CDR1 is SGHTA, CDR2 FQGNSA, per germline. This CDR3 has 14 amino acids. The CDR3 nucleotides read TGTGCCAGCAGCCTCAAGCCAGGGTCCTACGAGCAGTACTTC. Translating gives CASSLKPGSYEQYF.

The V and J genes are TRBV27 and TRBJ1-2; D unclear. Trimming removed 0 bases from V and 4 bases from J, with 9 bases in between. The CDR3 contains 14 residues. Per germline, CDR1 MNHEY and CDR2 SMNVEV (reference sequence). In DNA, the CDR3 is TGTGCCAGCAGTTTATCGAGCGCGGCCTATGGCTACACCTTC. It is translated as CASSLSSAAYGYTF.

The rearrangement links TRBV2 to TRBJ1-4; a possible D gene is TRBD1 (6 bases). CDR3 length: 14 amino acids. CDR1 SNHLY and CDR2 FYNNEI come from the germline V gene. The V and J ends lost 1 base and 7 bases respectively, with 10 bases between them. The CDR3 loop is CASSEGGGGEKLFF. Written as DNA, the CDR3 is TGTGCCAGCAGTGAAGGAGGGGGGGGTGAAAAACTGTTTTTT.

V is TRBV6-4 and J is TRBJ2-2; 11 nucleotides match TRBD2. The germline V gene has CDR1 MRHNA and CDR2 SNTAGT. The CDR3 is made up of 15 amino acids. V dropped 6 bases and J dropped 3; count of bases not matched to a gene: 3. DNA of the CDR3: TGTGCCAGCAGACTACTAGCGGGAGACACCGGGGAGCTGTTTTTT. This sequence encodes CASRLLAGDTGELFF.

Written as DNA, the CDR3 is TGTGCCAGCAGCCGTCCTAGGGGCCCGAACACCGGGGAGCTGTTTTTT. It codes for CASSRPRGPNTGELFF. V usage is TRBV11-2 and J usage is TRBJ2-2, with D possibly matching TRBD1 (5 bases). Germline V lookup: CDR1 SGHAT, CDR2 FQNNGV. The CDR3 has 16 residues. V lost 5 bases and J 0 bases, leaving 13 bases between the germline ends.

This clone was seen a few times. This chain connects TRBV5-1 to TRBJ2-1, with TRBD1 matching 11 bases. Germline CDR1 and CDR2: SGHRS and YFSETQ. The CDR3 has 16 amino acids. V lost 0 bases to trimming and J lost 9 bases; unmatched junction nucleotides: 8. CDR3 in DNA: TGCGCCAGCAGCTTGGAGGACAGGGGGCGCGAGGGTGAGCAGTTCTTC. It translates to CASSLEDRGREGEQFF.

The J gene is TRBJ1-2, the V gene TRBV7-9; 9 bases are shared with TRBD1. Looked up from germline, CDR1 is SEHNR and CDR2 is FQNEAQ (reference sequence). The ends lost 7 bases at V and 6 bases at J; junction bases unmatched: 6. The CDR3 spans 13 residues. CDR3 in DNA: TGTGCCAGCACCGGGACAGGGCGGAATGGCTACACCTTC. Translation gives CASTGTGRNGYTF.

The J gene is TRBJ2-5, the V gene TRBV7-3, with 9 bases lining up with TRBD2. The CDR3 runs 15 residues. CDR1 is SGHTA, CDR2 FQGTGA, per germline. J was trimmed by 2 bases and V by 4 bases; bases with no gene match: 5. The CDR3 region has the DNA TGTGCCAGCAGCTCCCGACTAGCGGAACAAGAGACCCAGTACTTC. Its protein is CASSSRLAEQETQYF.

The CDR3 nucleotides are TGTGCCAGCAGTGGACAGGGGGCCTACTATGGCTACACCTTC. Translated, it gives CASSGQGAYYGYTF. The rearrangement links TRBV6-5 to TRBJ1-2, with 11 nucleotides matching TRBD1. The CDR3 contains 14 residues. CDR1 MNHEY and CDR2 SVGAGI come from the germline V gene. The V and J ends lost 5 bases and 3 bases, in that order; junction bases with no gene match: 2.

The V call is TRBV7-2, the J call TRBJ2-3; D unclear. Germline assignment: CDR1 SGHTA and CDR2 FQGNSA. The V end lost 4 bases, the J end lost 3 bases, and 8 bases lay between the germline ends. This CDR3 has 13 residues. CDR3 loop: CASSYPGTDTQYF. CDR3 bases: TGTGCCAGCAGCTATCCAGGAACAGATACGCAGTATTTT. Looking up the rest from reference TRBV7-2 and TRBJ2-3 gives the full variable domain: GAGVSQSPSNKVTEKGKDVELRCDPISGHTALYWYRQSLGQGLEFLIYFQGNSAPDKSGLPSDRFSAERTGGSVSTLTIQRTQQEDSAVYLCASSYPGTDTQYFGPGTRLTVL.

The chain employs TRBV27 and TRBJ2-7; 7 nucleotides match TRBD2. From germline, CDR1 is MNHEY and CDR2 SMNVEV (reference sequence). J gave up 6 bases and V 3 bases, and 11 bases lay outside the gene matches. CDR3 length: 15 amino acids. This CDR3 is CASSFGTSGEGEQYV. The CDR3, as DNA: TGTGCCAGCAGTTTCGGGACCTCGGGGGAGGGCGAGCAGTACGTC.

This clone is a singleton in its sample. The rearrangement joins TRBV9 to TRBJ1-2, with D maybe TRBD1 (5 bases). The CDR3 runs to 13 residues. Trimming shortened V by 0 bases and J by 8 bases, and 11 bases separated the two germline ends. CDR1 SGDLS and CDR2 YYNGEE come from the germline V gene. The CDR3: CASSVAEGSGYTF. Here the CDR3 DNA reads TGTGCCAGCAGCGTAGCGGAGGGGTCGGGCTACACCTTC.

Concerning this clone: Other DNA sequences in the same sample also yield this CDR3. This chain uses TRBV6-5 with TRBJ1-1; no clear D. Trimming removed 4 bases from V and 4 bases from J, with 4 bases in between. This CDR3 has 11 residues. Germline assignment: CDR1 MNHEY and CDR2 SVGAGI. CDR3 sequence: CASSSSTEAFF. The CDR3 DNA sequence: TGTGCCAGCAGTTCCAGCACTGAAGCTTTCTTT.

The gene calls are TRBV28 and TRBJ1-5; a possible D gene is TRBD1 (6 bases). This CDR3 has 15 amino acids. Germline CDR1 and CDR2: MDHEN and SYDVKM. Trimming pared 9 bases from V and 10 bases from J, leaving 25 bases between. The CDR3 nucleotides are TGTGCCAGTACTGGGGGGGCAGGGACCCCTCGTCCCCAGCATTTT. Translated, it gives CASTGGAGTPRPQHF. Full variable domain (remainder filled in from reference TRBV28 and TRBJ1-5): DVKVTQSSRYLVKRTGEKVFLECVQDMDHENMFWYRQDPGLGLRLIYFSYDVKMKEKGDIPEGYSVSREKKERFSLILESASTNQTSMYLCASTGGAGTPRPQHFGDGTRLSIL.